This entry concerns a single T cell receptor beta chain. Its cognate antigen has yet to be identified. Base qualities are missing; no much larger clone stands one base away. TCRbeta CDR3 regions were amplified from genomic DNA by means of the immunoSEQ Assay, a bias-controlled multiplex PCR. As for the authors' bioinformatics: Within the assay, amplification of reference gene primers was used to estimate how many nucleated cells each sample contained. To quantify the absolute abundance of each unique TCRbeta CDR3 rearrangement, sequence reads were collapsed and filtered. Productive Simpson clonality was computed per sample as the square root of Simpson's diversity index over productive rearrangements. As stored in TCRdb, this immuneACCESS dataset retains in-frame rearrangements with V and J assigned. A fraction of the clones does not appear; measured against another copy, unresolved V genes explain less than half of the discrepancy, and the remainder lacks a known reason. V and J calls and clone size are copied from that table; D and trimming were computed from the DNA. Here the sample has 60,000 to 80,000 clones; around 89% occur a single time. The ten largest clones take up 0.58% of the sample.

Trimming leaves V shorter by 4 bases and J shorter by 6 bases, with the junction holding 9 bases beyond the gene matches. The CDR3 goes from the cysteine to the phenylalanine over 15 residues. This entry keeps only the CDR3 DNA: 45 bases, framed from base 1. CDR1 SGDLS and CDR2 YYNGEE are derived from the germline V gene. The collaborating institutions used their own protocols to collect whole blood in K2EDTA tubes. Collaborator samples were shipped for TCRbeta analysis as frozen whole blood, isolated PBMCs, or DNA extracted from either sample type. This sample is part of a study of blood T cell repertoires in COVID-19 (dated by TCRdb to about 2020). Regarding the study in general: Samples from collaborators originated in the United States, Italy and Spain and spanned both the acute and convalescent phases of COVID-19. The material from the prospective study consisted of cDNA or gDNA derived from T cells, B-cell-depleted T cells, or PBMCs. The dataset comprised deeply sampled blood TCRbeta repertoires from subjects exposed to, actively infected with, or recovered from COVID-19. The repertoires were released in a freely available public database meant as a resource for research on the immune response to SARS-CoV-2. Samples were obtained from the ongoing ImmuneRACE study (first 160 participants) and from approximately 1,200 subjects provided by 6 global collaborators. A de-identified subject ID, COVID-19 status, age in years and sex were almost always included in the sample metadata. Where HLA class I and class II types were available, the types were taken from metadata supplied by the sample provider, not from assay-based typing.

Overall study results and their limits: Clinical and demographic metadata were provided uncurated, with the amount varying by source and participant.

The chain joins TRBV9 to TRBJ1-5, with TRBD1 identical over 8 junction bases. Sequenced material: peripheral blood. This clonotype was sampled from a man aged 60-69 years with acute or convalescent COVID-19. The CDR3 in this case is CASSLSDRGIQPQHF. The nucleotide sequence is TGTGCCAGCAGCCTTTCCGACAGGGGAATTCAGCCCCAGCATTTT.